The TCR beta chain described here comes from a study of lymphopenia after photon versus proton radiotherapy. Details on this clone: The antigen remains undetermined.

Findings and limits, study-wide: Under photons, naive T cells and diversity fell while effector/memory populations rose. Authors raise, but do not show, better survival with proton therapy. Larger post-nadir TCR diversity loss correlated inversely with survival in deceased patients. After lymphocyte nadir, photon-treated repertoires showed oligoclonal expansion, especially CD8+ Temra.

Germline assignment: CDR1 MNHNS and CDR2 SASEGT. V gave up 5 bases and J gave up 7 bases, with 14 bases separating them. This CDR3 has 13 residues. This table comes from immunoSEQ multiplex PCR, and its TCRdb copy is limited to in-frame clones, with some not included. The top ten clones hold around 4.6% of a sample with 150,000 to 200,000 clones, 80% to 90% of them seen once. Material: peripheral blood, obtained from a patient treated with photon-based radiotherapy. This TCR derives from a man aged 45-60 years with gastric cancer. The V gene is TRBV6-1, the J gene TRBJ2-5; a weak D match, TRBD2 (6 bases). CDR3 in amino acids: CASSPWREGTQYF. CDR3 DNA sequence: TGTGCCAGCAGTCCTTGGCGGGAAGGGACCCAGTACTTC.